This TCR beta chain was recorded in a study of T cell repertoires in cytomegalovirus infection. About the study: Public TCR beta signatures provided an indication of both CMV infection and a matching HLA type.

Trimming shortened V by 3 bases and J by 1 base, and 9 bases separated the two germline ends. The CDR3 runs to 14 residues. On this clonotype itself: What it recognizes is unknown.

MiXCR, applied by TCRdb to the reads, yields one record per CDR3 protein. Of around 100,000 distinct CDR3 sequences in the sample, roughly 9.1% were seen once. Study results and caveats: CMV-specific TCR beta clonotypes restricted by HLA-C dominated the ex vivo response.

The sample was PBMCs, sequenced either directly or after in vitro stimulation (not recorded which). The TCR originated in a human donor in good health (CMV status not recorded). Some clones in this sample may be carry-over from other donors' samples. V is TRBV12-3 or TRBV12-4 and J is TRBJ1-1; perhaps TRBD1 as D (6 bases). The CDR3, as DNA: TGTGCCAGCAGTTTTGACAGGAGGAACACTGAAGCTTTCTTT. Translated, it gives CASSFDRRNTEAFF.